This TCR beta chain was recovered during a study of blood T cells in healthy people across ages. A J-beta primer mix and a sample-barcoded 5' primer were used in a second PCR of roughly 6 to 12 cycles. TCRdb processed the 5' RACE reads anew with MiXCR; each CDR3 protein has one entry. The sample contains around 800,000 distinct CDR3 sequences, around a quarter of which appear only once. The CDR3 totals 11 residues. V was clipped by 5 bases and J by 4 bases, with 8 bases between them. Germline assignment: CDR1 GTSNPN and CDR2 SVGIG (reference sequence). These same records also appear under a second study, on T cells of mothers and their children.

The sample taken for sequencing was blood. This receptor was identified in a boy between 10 and 17 years old in good health. J is TRBJ2-5 and V is TRBV30; D is ambiguous. The CDR3 is CAWGWRETQYF. DNA for the CDR3: TGTGCCTGGGGATGGCGAGAGACCCAGTACTTC.